This note documents a single T cell receptor (beta chain) sequence. Methods used by the authors: The authors estimated nucleated cell counts from reference gene primer amplification. The repertoire was sequenced with immunoSEQ multiplex PCR; TCRdb's copy has only in-frame clones and lacks some. The V and J calls and clone size were taken over from that table, and D and trimming were inferred from the DNA. Among roughly 100,000 clones, roughly 92% were seen once, and the ten largest hold 1.5% to 2%. Seattle researchers signed up patients amid active infection and tracked them longitudinally. This entry is derived from a study of blood T cell repertoires in COVID-19. Study at large: Specimens from acute and convalescent COVID-19 originated in the United States, Italy and Spain.

J lost 4 bases, V lost 2 bases, and 3 bases had no gene match. Looked up from germline, CDR1 is SGHRS and CDR2 is YFSETQ. The CDR3 sequence is 15 residues long. The clonotype originates from a woman between 45 and 60 years old with COVID-19, enrolled during active disease. The sequenced material came from peripheral blood. V gene TRBV5-1 combines with J gene TRBJ2-3; 11 nucleotides align to TRBD1. Here the CDR3 reads CASSLGGQGADTQYF. In nucleotides, the CDR3 is TGCGCCAGCAGCTTAGGGGGACAGGGGGCAGATACGCAGTATTTT.